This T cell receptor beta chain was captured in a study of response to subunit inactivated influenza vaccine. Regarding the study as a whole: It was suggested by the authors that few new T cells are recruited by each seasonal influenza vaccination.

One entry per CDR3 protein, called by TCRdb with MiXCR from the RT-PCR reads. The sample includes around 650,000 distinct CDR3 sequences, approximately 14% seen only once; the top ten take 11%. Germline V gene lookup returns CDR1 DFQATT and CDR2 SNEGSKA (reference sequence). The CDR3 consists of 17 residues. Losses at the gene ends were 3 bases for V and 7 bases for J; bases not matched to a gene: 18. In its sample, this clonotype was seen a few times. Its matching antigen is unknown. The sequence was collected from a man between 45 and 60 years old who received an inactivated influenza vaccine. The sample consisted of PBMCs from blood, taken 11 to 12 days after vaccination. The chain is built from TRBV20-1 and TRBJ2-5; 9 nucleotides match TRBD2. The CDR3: CSASPPGWNSGGLTQYF. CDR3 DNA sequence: TGCAGTGCTAGCCCTCCGGGCTGGAATAGCGGGGGACTGACCCAGTACTTC.